This TCR beta chain was recovered during a study of T cells in Graves' hyperthyroidism and ophthalmopathy. The germline V gene encodes CDR1 DFQATT and CDR2 SNEGSKA (reference sequence). This CDR3 comprises 15 residues. There were TCR beta CDR3 regions amplified from RNA transcripts. An initial round of RT-PCR targeting the TCR CDR3 relied on the HTBI primer set. TCRdb itself ran the multiplex PCR reads through MiXCR, one entry per CDR3 protein. Here the sample spans under 400,000 distinct CDR3 sequences, just under 25% being singletons. Patients aged 18 to 65 had newly diagnosed hyperthyroidism that had lasted under 2 months. Pregnant or lactating patients were excluded, as were those with uncontrolled infection or other autoimmune disease. From roughly 9.2 ml of fresh peripheral blood, PBMCs were isolated.

The clonotype originates from a man aged 50 to 59 with Graves' hyperthyroidism. The V call is TRBV20-1, the J call TRBJ2-3; D is unclear. The source material was blood. The CDR3 protein is CNARSEGIFTDTQYF. Here the CDR3 DNA reads TGCAATGCACGCTCAGAAGGAATTTTCACAGATACGCAGTATTTT.